This T cell receptor (beta chain) was captured by sequencing in a study of Graves' ophthalmopathy and Graves' hyperthyroidism. Trimming left V 8 bases short and J 4 bases short, with 20 bases between. This CDR3 is built from 15 residues. Germline V lookup: CDR1 SNHLY, CDR2 FYNNEI. This clonotype has a count of ten or more. Amplification of TCR beta CDR3 regions used RNA transcripts. RT-PCR with HTBI primers came first, then second-round multiplex PCR. TCRdb re-called the multiplex PCR reads with MiXCR, one entry per CDR3 protein. The table lists some 380,000 distinct CDR3 sequences, over 15% of them singletons.

The sequence came from a woman younger than 35 with stable Graves' hyperthyroidism. This chain uses TRBV2 with TRBJ2-5; D possibly corresponds to TRBD2 (6 bases). The sequencing sample was made of peripheral blood. CDR3 protein: CASSAHPGVPETQYF. The DNA of the CDR3 is TGTGCCAGCTCGGCCCACCCGGGGGTCCCAGAGACCCAGTACTTC.